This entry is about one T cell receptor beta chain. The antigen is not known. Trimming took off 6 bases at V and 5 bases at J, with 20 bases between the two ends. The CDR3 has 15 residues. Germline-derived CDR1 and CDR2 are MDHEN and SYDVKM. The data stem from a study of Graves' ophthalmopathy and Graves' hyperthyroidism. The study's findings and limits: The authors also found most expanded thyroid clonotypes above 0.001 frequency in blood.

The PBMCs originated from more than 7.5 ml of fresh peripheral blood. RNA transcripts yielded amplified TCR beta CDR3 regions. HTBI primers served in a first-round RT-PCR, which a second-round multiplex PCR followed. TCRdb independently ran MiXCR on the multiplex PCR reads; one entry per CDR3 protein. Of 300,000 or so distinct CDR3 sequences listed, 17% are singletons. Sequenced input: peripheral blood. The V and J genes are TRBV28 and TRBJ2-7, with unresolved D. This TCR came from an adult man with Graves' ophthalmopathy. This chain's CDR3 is CASRNPRAVGHEQYF. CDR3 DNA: TGTGCCAGCAGAAATCCTCGGGCAGTAGGCCACGAGCAGTACTTC.